One T cell receptor (beta chain) is described in this entry. Its target is not known. This specimen comes from a study of radiation and T cells in renal cell carcinoma. Profiling relied on immunoSEQ multiplex PCR, and the TCRdb table lists in-frame clones only, not all of them. The sample carries 130,000 to 150,000 clones, approximately 86% recorded once. Study observations and caveats: Top tumor clonotypes rose in blood 2 weeks post-radiation, then contracted.

The time point is: blood 4 weeks post-SBRT, at nephrectomy. Described treatment: 15 Gy SBRT to primary tumor, nephrectomy 4 weeks later. The patient's renal cell carcinoma had clear cell pathology. This CDR3 spans 13 amino acids. V shed 0 bases and J shed 7 bases, with 11 bases lying between them. Germline V gives CDR1 SGDLS, CDR2 YYNGEE. The receptor was isolated from a woman aged 50 to 65 with renal cell carcinoma. The chain recombines TRBV9 with TRBJ2-7, with D maybe TRBD2 (6 bases). This material consisted of blood, taken from a patient whose treatment included radiotherapy and nephrectomy. CDR3 in DNA: TGTGCCAGCAGCGTAGGCGGGGCACGGGAGCAGTACTTC. Amino acids: CASSVGGAREQYF.